Sequencing of this T cell receptor (beta chain) was carried out in a study of OX40 agonist ivuxolimab in advanced cancers. CDR3 length: 15 residues. Germline trimming cut 1 base from V and 4 bases from J; bases unmatched to any gene: 6. CDR1 LGHNA and CDR2 YNFKEQ come from the germline V gene. Sequencing used immunoSEQ multiplex PCR; TCRdb keeps in-frame clones, though not all of them. This sample has 75,000 to 95,000 clones, with about 87% found just once. J is TRBJ2-7 and V is TRBV4-2; 8 bases map to TRBD1. This TCR came from an adult with an advanced solid tumor such as melanoma, head and neck, liver or kidney cancer. Specimen: CD4+ or CD8+ T cells sorted from blood, collected in a trial of the OX40 agonist ivuxolimab. The chain's CDR3 is CASSQGGQGGYEQYF. CDR3 bases: TGTGCCAGCAGCCAAGGCGGACAGGGCGGTTACGAGCAGTACTTC.